This TCR beta chain appears in the sequencing data of a study of cytomegalovirus exposure and HLA in healthy donors (dated 2017 in TCRdb). Broadly, across the study: According to a later analysis, one platform produced both the 110 or so validation repertoires and the approximately 670 repertoires of the first cohort. The aim of the study was to test whether cataloging public T cell receptors could identify signatures of past pathogen exposure. Along with the roughly 710-subject first cohort, a separate validation cohort of over a hundred different subjects was used. To predict cytomegalovirus infection status, the study combined high-throughput TCR immunosequencing, statistical association of individual TCRs with disease status, and machine learning.

Donors formed part of the validation cohort, which comprised about 120 subjects and was distinct from the first cohort of under 800 subjects. Receptors were amplified or captured by the immunoSEQ multiplex PCR assay. From the authors' description of their analysis: A statistical classification framework was developed to diagnose cytomegalovirus status using the catalog of TCR beta chain sequences. Drawn from immuneACCESS, this table holds only the in-frame rearrangements with V and J called that TCRdb kept. Clones are partly lost; checked studies trace under half to an unresolved V gene and leave the rest unexplained. V and J calls and clone size come straight from that table; D and trimming were deduced from the DNA. The table for this sample lists around 86,000 clones; approximately 95% of them were counted only once. Jointly, the top ten make up approximately 1% of the sample. From the cysteine through the phenylalanine, the CDR3 covers 19 amino acids. This entry keeps only the CDR3 DNA: 57 bases, framed from base 1. V and J are trimmed by 2 bases and 3 bases, and the gene matches miss 14 bases of the junction. CDR1 MNHEY and CDR2 SMNVEV were looked up in the germline V gene (reference sequence).

General conclusions and limits of the study: In both the original and validation cohorts, the classifier was reported to diagnose cytomegalovirus status with high specificity and sensitivity. A few of the identified cytomegalovirus-associated TCR beta chains were confirmed in vitro to be specific for cytomegalovirus antigens. A total of 150 or so TCR beta chains were listed by the study as associated with cytomegalovirus. In a later analysis, TCRs clustered in the first cohort were found to also tend to co-occur in the approximately 120 validation repertoires, with 94% of cluster scores above 0. A later analysis lacked HLA typing for the validation cohort, so it scored co-occurrence in that cohort across all 120 repertoires. The authors suggested that the approach could potentially be extended to other disease states and immunological phenotypes. Across donors, most TCR sequences were observed very rarely, whereas some public TCRs were present in many individuals.

Of note for this clone: Its cognate antigen has yet to be identified. Base-call qualities are not available, and no considerably larger clone is one nucleotide away.

Recombination linked TRBV27 to TRBJ2-1, with 9 central nucleotides matching TRBD1. Input material: PBMCs. This TCR was recovered from a woman between 25 and 40 years old in good health and CMV-seropositive. CDR3 reads: CASSLGTGLGLSGYNEQFF. The DNA is as follows: TGTGCCAGCAGTTTAGGGACAGGGTTGGGTCTGAGCGGCTACAATGAGCAGTTCTTC.